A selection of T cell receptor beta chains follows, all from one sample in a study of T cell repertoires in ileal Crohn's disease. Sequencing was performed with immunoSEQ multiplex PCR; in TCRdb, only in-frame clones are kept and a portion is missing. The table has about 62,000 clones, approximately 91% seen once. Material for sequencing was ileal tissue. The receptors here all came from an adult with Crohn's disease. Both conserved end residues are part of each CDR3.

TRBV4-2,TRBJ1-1,CASSQGSGGNTEAFF
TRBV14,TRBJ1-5,CASSQDYHQPQHF
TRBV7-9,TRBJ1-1,CASSTGEVSYTEAFF
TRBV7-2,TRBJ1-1,CASSLDRGRAFF
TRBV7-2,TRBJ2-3,CASSSGLADTDTQYF
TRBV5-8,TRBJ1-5,CASSLGTVSNQPQHF
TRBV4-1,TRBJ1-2,CASSPSPPRRGEGYTF
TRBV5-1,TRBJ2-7,CASSSGTAYEQYF
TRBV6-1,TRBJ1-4,CASSEGQGTEKLFF
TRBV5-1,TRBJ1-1,CASSLPSPNEAFF
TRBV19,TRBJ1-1,CASSMVRGRNTEAFF
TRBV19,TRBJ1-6,CATSRTGSISPLHF
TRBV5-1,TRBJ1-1,CASSLLAGVAFF
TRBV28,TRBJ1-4,CASSSRDRANEKLFF
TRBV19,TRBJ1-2,CASSTAGGPWDGYTF
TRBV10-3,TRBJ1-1,CATGQMENTEAFF
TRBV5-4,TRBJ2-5,CASRKGGPLETQYF
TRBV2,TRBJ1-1,CASRGWTVGTEAFF
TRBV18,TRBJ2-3,CASSPTAASTDTQYF
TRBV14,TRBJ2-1,CASSHNAGVGYNEQFF
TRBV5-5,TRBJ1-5,CASSLFWGGNQPQHF
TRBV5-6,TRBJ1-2,CASSLAQGSYTF
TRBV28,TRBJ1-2,CASSSQQGNYGYTF
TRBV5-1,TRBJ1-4,CASSFEGQINEKLFF
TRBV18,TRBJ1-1,CASSSSSTVGTEAFF
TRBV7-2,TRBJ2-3,CASSPERAQYF
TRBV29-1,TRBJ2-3,CSVGERGSTDTQYF
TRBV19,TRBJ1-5,CASSDRGGGNQPQHF
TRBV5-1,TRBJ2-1,CASIPGQGFSYNEQFF
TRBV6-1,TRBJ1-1,CASSGAGTQNTEAFF
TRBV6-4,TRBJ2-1,CASSHSRGRSEQFF
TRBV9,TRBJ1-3,CASSMWGVAGNTIYF
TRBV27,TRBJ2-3,CASSSLAPGGPDTQYF
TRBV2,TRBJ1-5,CAGRARGNQPQHF
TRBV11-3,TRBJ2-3,CASSFGVQRGVTDTQYF
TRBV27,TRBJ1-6,CATADRANSPLHF
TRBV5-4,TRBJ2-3,CASSQTSTDTQYF
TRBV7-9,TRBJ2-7,CASSLGQGGEQYF
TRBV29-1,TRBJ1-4,CSATRPGSNEKLFF
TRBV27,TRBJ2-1,CASSLSAGAIYNEQFF
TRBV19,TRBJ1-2,CASSGSESIGGYTF
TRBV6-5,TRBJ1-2,CASSYSRSGLSGYTF
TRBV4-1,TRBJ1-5,CASSREQMPINQPQHF
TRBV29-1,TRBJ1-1,CSVGNRQNTEAFF
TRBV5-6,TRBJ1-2,CASSFSLPNFYGYTF
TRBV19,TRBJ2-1,CASRSAGGPKENEQFF
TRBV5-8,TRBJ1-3,CASSLGQNGNTIYF
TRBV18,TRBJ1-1,CASSPPTGSLSEAFF
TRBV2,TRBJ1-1,CASSGRVVEAFF
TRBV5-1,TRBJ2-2,CASTGGRNTGELFF
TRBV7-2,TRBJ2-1,CASSLEVQGGPRYNEQFF
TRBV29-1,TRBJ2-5,CSVEGDREETQYF
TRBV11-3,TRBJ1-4,CASSGRGTQLEKLFF
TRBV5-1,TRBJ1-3,CASSLGGGGGNTIYF
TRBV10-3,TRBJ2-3,CAIHNTGTSGGRNTQYF